These 7 T cell receptor beta chains originate from one sample sequenced in a study of T cell repertoires in cytomegalovirus infection. Which antigens these TCRs recognize remains unknown. Each CDR3 protein is one row after TCRdb ran MiXCR on the reads. The sample records about 83,000 distinct CDR3 sequences, 29% being singletons. Sequencing was performed on CD8+ T cells from cultured PBMCs, taken from culture after CMV antigen stimulation. Receptor source: a human donor in good health (CMV status not recorded). Some clones in this sample may be carry-over from other donors' samples.

Ten or more counts support this clonotype. This chain joins TRBV19 and TRBJ2-1, with D uncertain. Germline V gene lookup returns CDR1 LNHDA and CDR2 SQIVND (reference sequence). V gave up 5 bases and J gave up 4 bases, with 6 bases separating them. There are 12 residues in the CDR3. CDR3 protein: CASSPGYNEQFF. The DNA for the CDR3 is TGTGCCAGTAGTCCTGGGTACAATGAGCAGTTCTTC.

This clonotype was seen only a few times. The chain links TRBV2 to TRBJ2-3; D call uncertain. CDR1 and CDR2 from the germline V gene are SNHLY and FYNNEI. CDR3 size: 12 residues. With 4 bases removed from V and 13 bases from J, the gap between germline ends came to 15 bases. CDR3 amino acids: CASSGGPPLKYF. CDR3 in DNA: TGTGCCAGCAGTGGCGGACCTCCACTCAAGTATTTT. Full variable domain (missing parts from reference TRBV2 and TRBJ2-3): EPEVTQTPSHQVTQMGQEVILRCVPISNHLYFYWYRQILGQKVEFLVSFYNNEISEKSEIFDDQFSVERPDGSNFTLKIRSTKLEDSAMYFCASSGGPPLKYFGPGTRLTVL.

The rearrangement links TRBV18 to TRBJ1-5; the D is unclear. This CDR3 contains 13 residues. V shed 5 bases and J shed 4 bases, with 9 bases lying between them. Per the germline V gene, CDR1 is KGHSH and CDR2 is LQKENI. CDR3 protein: CASSIARNQPQHF. The CDR3 DNA reads as TGTGCCAGCTCAATCGCCAGGAATCAGCCCCAGCATTTT.

This clonotype was recorded a few times. The rearrangement joins TRBV12-3 or TRBV12-4 to TRBJ2-2, with 10 bases fitting TRBD2. Trimming at V came to 6 bases and at J to 5 bases, leaving 6 bases not matched to a gene. The CDR3 spans 15 residues. CDR3 region: CASRDTSGATGELFF. CDR3 DNA sequence: TGTGCCAGCAGGGACACTAGCGGGGCTACCGGGGAGCTGTTTTTT.

The sample holds a few counts of this clonotype. The chain uses TRBV19 and TRBJ1-1, with D unresolved. The CDR3 extends over 13 amino acids. Germline V lookup: CDR1 LNHDA, CDR2 SQIVND (reference sequence). V was trimmed by 4 bases and J by 3 bases, leaving 9 bases between them. The CDR3, as DNA: TGTGCCAGTAGTAAGAGGGAAGACACTGAAGCTTTCTTT. It codes for CASSKREDTEAFF.

The chain carries TRBV6-2 or TRBV6-3 and TRBJ1-5; D unclear. Germline V lookup: CDR1 MNHEY, CDR2 SVGEGT. The V gene lost 5 bases and the J gene lost 4 bases, with 9 bases spanning the gap. The CDR3 has 13 residues. CDR3 in amino acids: CASSPGPNQPQHF. The DNA for the CDR3 is TGTGCCAGCAGTCCGGGCCCAAATCAGCCCCAGCATTTT.

V gene TRBV4-2 combines with J gene TRBJ2-2; D not certain. The CDR3 totals 12 residues. The germline gives CDR1 LGHNA, CDR2 YNFKEQ. V lost 7 bases to trimming and J lost 7 bases, with 10 bases between them. CDR3 loop: CASKEISGELFF. The CDR3 DNA reads as TGTGCCAGCAAGGAGATTAGCGGGGAGCTGTTTTTT.